Here is one T cell receptor beta chain with its context. The data originate from a study of CD8 T cells in Susac syndrome. The CDR3 extends over 13 amino acids. V was trimmed by 2 bases and J by 2 bases, leaving 7 bases between them. The V gene's germline CDR1 is SNHLY and CDR2 FYNNEI. cDNA came from 0.5 to 1 ug RNA primed by random hexamers. Multiplex PCR with immunoSEQ amplified the TCR beta CDR3 across 54 Vbeta and 13 Jbeta. TCRdb re-analysed the immunoSEQ multiplex PCR reads in MiXCR, keeping a single row per CDR3 protein. The sample consists of roughly 140,000 distinct CDR3 sequences, roughly 95% of them appearing once. Sequencing targeted TCR beta in T cells from blood (CD8+ and CD4+).

The source is a human donor with multiple sclerosis. Sequencing was done on a sample of CD8+ T cells from PBMCs. V gene TRBV2 combines with J gene TRBJ2-7; no firm D call. CDR3 coding DNA: TGTGCCAGCAGTGAAAACCCTACCTACGAGCAGTACTTC. It encodes CASSENPTYEQYF.